The T cell receptor (beta chain) under discussion was sequenced for a study of T cell changes during pregnancy in multiple sclerosis. Assay: immunoSEQ multiplex PCR; the TCRdb copy retains only in-frame clones and omits some. Here the sample spans about 89,000 clones, roughly 94% being singletons. Trimming removed 3 bases at V and 1 base at J, with 6 bases between. Germline V gene data show CDR1 as SEHNR and CDR2 as FQNEAQ (reference sequence). CDR3 length: 13 residues. The source was peripheral blood, collected in the third trimester of pregnancy. The receptor comes from a female donor with multiple sclerosis, enrolled in a pregnancy study. The chain combines TRBV7-9 with TRBJ1-1; D ambiguous. CDR3 bases: TGTGCCAGCAGCTTCCGGGGGAACACTGAAGCTTTCTTT. The encoded protein is CASSFRGNTEAFF. Based on the CDR3 plus reference TRBV7-9 and TRBJ1-1, the full variable domain is DTGVSQNPRHKITKRGQNVTFRCDPISEHNRLYWYRQTLGQGPEFLTYFQNEAQLEKSRLLSDRFSAERPKGSFSTLEIQRTEQGDSAMYLCASSFRGNTEAFFGQGTRLTVV.